This T cell receptor beta chain originates from a study of type 1 and type 2 diabetes patients. Study-level results: Highly-expanded CD4+ clones were few in type 2 diabetes, median one, roughly 4% of reads.

Amplification started from genomic DNA. A primer set of 30 forward and 13 reverse primers amplified the CDR3. TCRdb independently ran MiXCR on the multiplex PCR reads; one entry per CDR3 protein. The repertoire has a few hundred thousand distinct CDR3 sequences, 45% to 60% of them found once; the top ten carry 12% to 15%. A remark on this clonotype: Its antigen is still unknown.

The junction had 7 bases not matched to a gene; V was cut back by 5 bases and J by 0 bases. The CDR3 spans 17 residues. Germline V lookup: CDR1 SGHVS, CDR2 FQNEAQ. The TCR originated in a man aged 18 to 30 with type 2 diabetes. J is TRBJ2-7 and V is TRBV7-8, with 13 bases lining up with TRBD2. Source material: peripheral blood mononuclear cells (PBMCs). The CDR3 loop is CASSPGLAGVTSYEQYF. The CDR3 coding sequence is TGTGCCAGCAGCCCAGGACTAGCGGGGGTTACCTCCTACGAGCAGTACTTC.